The present TCR beta chain was sequenced within a study of PD-1 blockade in classical Hodgkin lymphoma. Overall study findings and caveats: Patients who initiated nivolumab within 1 year of ASCT were excluded. Factors driving the repertoire differences, possibly disease activity or prior therapy, remain undefined. TCR diversity at baseline was reported to be reduced in newly diagnosed patients relative to healthy donors. Patients with a complete response exhibited baseline diversity comparable to newly diagnosed patients.

As to this clone: What it binds is unknown.

Time point noted: cycle 4 day 1 (C4D1), after 6 weeks of nivolumab. Relapse was seen in all patients after autologous stem cell transplantation, and brentuximab vedotin exposure was variable. Purified CD4+ T cells were obtained from thawed PBMCs through magnetic negative selection. Sequencing was performed with immunoSEQ multiplex PCR; in TCRdb, only in-frame clones are kept and a portion is missing. The sample contains tens of thousands of clones, over 80% of which appear only once. This sequence originates from a human donor with classical Hodgkin lymphoma. Sample: CD4+ T cells from blood, taken before the fourth cycle of nivolumab.

The CDR3 loop is CASSSQGADIQPQHF. The DNA of the CDR3 is TGTGCCAGCAGCTCACAGGGGGCAGATATTCAGCCCCAGCATTTT. V and J are TRBV7-9 and TRBJ1-5; 9 bases line up with TRBD1. Germline CDR1 SEHNR, CDR2 FQNEAQ (reference sequence). The CDR3 has 15 residues. The V gene end was trimmed by 4 bases and the J gene end by 6 bases; junction bases not matched to a gene: 7.